This T cell receptor beta chain was observed in a study of identical twins listed by TCRdb under 2016. Background on the whole study: To test whether fetal clonotypes persist, the study used deep sequencing on TCR alpha and beta repertoires from monozygotic twins, unrelated adults of various ages, and cord blood. To rule out contamination, replicate twin experiments were performed at different times with different library preparation protocols. What the authors observed across the whole study: Conclusions relied on cross-sectional statistical analysis, since the same donors could not be followed over many years. Zero-insertion analyses could be partly confounded by invariant T cells such as MAIT and iNKT, although diverse VJ usage argued against such confounding for most clonotypes. Compared with coincidental sharing between unrelated individuals, out-of-frame TCR alpha sequences shared between twins showed an excess of sequences with low generation probability. Fewer insertions were carried by abundant cord blood beta clonotypes, a similar but weaker trend appeared in young adult naive repertoires, and no such trend appeared in memory repertoires. Out-of-frame TCR alpha sharing in monozygotic twins was systematically underestimated by recombination models, whereas sharing between unrelated individuals was in agreement with the recombination models. In beta out-of-frame sequences, excess twin sharing was weaker, because having fewer shared sequences lowered the signal-to-noise ratio.

About this clonotype itself: Its antigen is not yet known. It has no much larger one-base neighbor in the sample; base qualities were not kept.

V and J lose 8 bases and 0 bases, and a span of 12 bases separates them. Looking up the germline V gene yields CDR1 SQVTM and CDR2 ANQGSEA. There are 13 amino acids in the CDR3, from cysteine to phenylalanine inclusive. Only CDR3 DNA is held: 39 bases, read in frame from base 1. Every donor was a healthy Caucasian. The study also sequenced three unrelated non-twin adults: a male aged 18 to 29, a male aged 50 to 60 and a female aged 50 to 60. Miltenyi CD45RO+ enrichment and human naive T-cell isolation kits were used to isolate memory (CD45RO+) and naive T cells from PBMC. Libraries were prepared through 5' RACE. The data were produced on an Illumina HiSeq 2000. A universal primer binding site was added through template switching, and the final cDNA carried a unique molecular identifier so that TCR cDNA molecules could be counted accurately. First-strand cDNA for TCR alpha and beta chains was synthesized from specific primers in the conserved constant-segment region. To control for contamination, every cDNA library carried two barcodes: a SMART-Mk sample barcode plus Illumina barcodes. TruSeq adapter sequences and Illumina sample barcodes were added in two successive PCR steps. The TCR alpha and beta cDNA libraries were sequenced on the Illumina HiSeq platform using custom primers. The authors processed their data as follows. MiGEC was used to process raw reads and extract unique molecular identifiers, and MiXCR was used to find CDR3 positions. For each individual, recombination models were inferred using an EM algorithm with the repgenHMM and IGoR tools. The tcR package in R was used for shared clonotype analysis, with sharing normalized by the product of cloneset sizes. To study raw recombination without the effects of thymic and clonal selection, out-of-frame nonproductive sequences were analyzed. The public reads were reprocessed in TCRdb via fastp at Q25 and MiXCR, keeping in-frame beta chains. Each entry is one CDR3 protein sequence, shown with its most common DNA and genes. V and J calls and clone size were set by TCRdb, not the authors. Present in this sample are roughly 710,000 distinct CDR3 sequences, 5.5% to 7.5% of which were seen just once. The ten largest clonotypes hold around 2% of the sample.

Sequencing used naive T cells sorted from blood. In the paper's terms, the cell subset or site label means: cells isolated with a human naive T-cell isolation kit. This sequence uses TRBV29-1 and TRBJ2-3; the D gene is unclear. The clonotype originates from a man between 18 and 35 years old in good health. The sequenced DNA: TGCAGCATGCCCTACGGCAGCACAGATACGCAGTATTTT. Translated, this is CSMPYGSTDTQYF.